This TCR beta chain was captured by sequencing in a study of blood T cell repertoires in COVID-19. The overall study: There were acute and convalescent COVID-19 samples, and they came from the United States, Italy and Spain. T cells, B-cell-depleted T cells, or PBMCs supplied cDNA or gDNA.

V shed 5 bases and J shed 3 bases, with 15 bases lying between them. Germline lookup yields CDR1 SSHAT and CDR2 FNYEAQ (reference sequence). The CDR3 is 15 residues long. Authors' analysis steps: The authors estimated nucleated cell counts from reference gene primer amplification. Sequencing was performed with immunoSEQ multiplex PCR; in TCRdb, only in-frame clones are kept and a portion is missing. V, J and clone size reflect that table, while D and trimming were determined from the DNA. The table has a few hundred thousand clones, 70% to 75% seen once. The source of this sequence is a woman over 75 with acute or convalescent COVID-19. The chain joins TRBV7-7 to TRBJ2-3, with D perhaps matching TRBD2 (6 bases). Sequenced material: peripheral blood. CDR3 nucleotides: TGTGCCAGCAGCCCCGTGGGAGGCTCGACAGATACGCAGTATTTT. Protein product: CASSPVGGSTDTQYF.